The 22 T cell receptor beta chains below were found in one sample sequenced in a study of neoadjuvant anti-PD-1 for oral cavity cancer. Sequencing used immunoSEQ multiplex PCR; TCRdb keeps in-frame clones, though not all of them. The sample consists of about 6,900 clones, 75% of them appearing once. Sequenced material: PBMCs, taken before nivolumab (anti-PD-1) treatment. Every receptor here comes from a person between 40 and 85 years old with oral cavity squamous cell carcinoma.

This clone was detected a few times. The genes are TRBV28 and TRBJ2-7, with a weak D call TRBD2 (6 bases). Germline values: CDR1 MDHEN, CDR2 SYDVKM. With 3 bases removed from V and 2 bases from J, the gap between germline ends came to 11 bases. This CDR3 has 14 residues. CDR3 sequence: CASSFPSGAYEQYF. The CDR3 DNA is TGTGCCAGCAGTTTCCCCTCGGGGGCCTACGAGCAGTACTTC. Variable domain in full (rest from reference TRBV28 and TRBJ2-7): DVKVTQSSRYLVKRTGEKVFLECVQDMDHENMFWYRQDPGLGLRLIYFSYDVKMKEKGDIPEGYSVSREKKERFSLILESASTNQTSMYLCASSFPSGAYEQYFGPGTRLTVT.

This chain joins TRBV6-5 and TRBJ1-4, with 10 bases matching TRBD1. The CDR3 contains 15 residues. Unmatched junction bases numbered 6, after V lost 5 bases and J lost 6 bases. The germline V gene has CDR1 MNHEY and CDR2 SVGAGI. The CDR3 sequence: CASSQSGTGDEKLFF. DNA of the CDR3: TGTGCCAGCAGTCAATCCGGGACAGGGGATGAAAAACTGTTTTTT.

This chain links TRBV15 with TRBJ2-1, with 12 bases aligning to TRBD1. Per the germline V gene, CDR1 is LNHNV and CDR2 is YYDKDF (reference sequence). The V segment lost 5 bases and the J segment 7 bases; nucleotides outside the gene matches: 6. The CDR3 is 15 residues long. The CDR3 bases are TGTGCCACCAGCCCAATGGGACAGGGGGCAAATGAGCAGTTCTTC. Translated, it gives CATSPMGQGANEQFF.

J is TRBJ1-1 and V is TRBV30; D gene unclear. Trimming stripped 5 bases from V and 0 bases from J, with 13 bases between. The CDR3 totals 14 residues. Germline assignment: CDR1 GTSNPN and CDR2 SVGIG (reference sequence). The CDR3 protein is CAWSGVPMNTEAFF. The CDR3 nucleotides read TGTGCCTGGTCGGGAGTGCCGATGAACACTGAAGCTTTCTTT.

This chain links TRBV28 with TRBJ2-1; 8 bases fit TRBD1. The CDR3 totals 15 residues. CDR1 and CDR2 (germline): MDHEN, SYDVKM. Trimming cost V 0 bases and J 7 bases; bases outside gene matches: 5. The CDR3: CASSLWRTGRNEQFF. Here the CDR3 DNA reads TGTGCCAGCAGTTTATGGAGGACAGGGCGTAATGAGCAGTTCTTC.

The chain has TRBV2 and TRBJ2-5; 7 bases line up with TRBD1. Germline values: CDR1 SNHLY, CDR2 FYNNEI. V lost 8 bases and J lost 5; bases outside the gene matches: 8. The CDR3 has 13 residues. The CDR3 is CASYLTGPETQYF. CDR3 in DNA: TGTGCCAGCTATCTGACAGGGCCGGAGACCCAGTACTTC.

The rearrangement joins TRBV7-9 to TRBJ2-3; D remains unclear. The germline CDR1 and CDR2 sequences are SEHNR and FQNEAQ (reference sequence). The ends were cut back, 0 bases at V and 5 bases at J, with 9 bases in the middle. This CDR3 region has 14 residues. The CDR3 DNA is TGTGCCAGCAGCTTAGCGGGCTGGGGAGATACGCAGTATTTT. This codes for CASSLAGWGDTQYF.

This clone was observed a few times. The rearrangement joins TRBV2 to TRBJ1-5; D might be TRBD1 (6 bases). CDR3 length equals 13 residues. CDR1 and CDR2 from the germline V gene are SNHLY and FYNNEI. Trimming removed 4 bases from V and 5 bases from J, with 9 bases in between. The CDR3 DNA follows: TGTGCCAGCAGTGCACAGGGTTATCAGCCCCAGCATTTT. Its translation is CASSAQGYQPQHF.

The CDR3 region has the DNA TGTGCCATCAGTGAGTCAGGGGGAAGGAACACTGAAGCTTTCTTT. Amino acid sequence: CAISESGGRNTEAFF. This chain connects TRBV10-3 to TRBJ1-1; TRBD1 might be the D (6 bases). The CDR3 is 15 residues long. Germline CDR1 and CDR2: ENHRY and SYGVKD. Trimming pared 0 bases from V and 1 base from J, leaving 9 bases between.

The chain joins TRBV7-8 to TRBJ1-5; possibly TRBD1 for D (6 bases). CDR1 and CDR2 (germline): SGHVS, FQNEAQ. CDR3 length: 15 amino acids. With 3 bases removed from V and 6 bases from J, the gap between germline ends came to 15 bases. The CDR3 here is CASSLGLQGSQPQHF. The CDR3 DNA reads TGTGCCAGCAGCTTGGGACTCCAGGGGAGTCAGCCCCAGCATTTT.

V is TRBV7-2 and J is TRBJ2-1; TRBD1 matches at 7 bases. The CDR3 covers 15 residues. The germline V gene has CDR1 SGHTA and CDR2 FQGNSA. After removal of 6 bases from V and 4 bases from J, the junction contained 9 bases not matched to a gene. The CDR3 nucleotides are TGTGCCAGCAGTTATGGACAGGTGATTTACAATGAGCAGTTCTTC. Amino acid sequence: CASSYGQVIYNEQFF.

In its sample, this clone was seen once. The chain combines TRBV4-3 with TRBJ1-3; D is perhaps TRBD1 (5 bases). CDR1 and CDR2 (germline): LGHNA, YSLEER. The CDR3 has 17 residues. V was shortened by 0 bases and J by 0 bases, with 12 bases between the two germline ends. This CDR3 reads CASSQDLVGTSGNTIYF. In DNA, the CDR3 is TGCGCCAGCAGCCAAGATTTGGTTGGGACCTCTGGAAACACCATATATTTT.

In this sample, this clone turned up a few times. The V gene is TRBV27, the J gene TRBJ1-5; 7 bases match TRBD1. The V gene's germline CDR1 is MNHEY and CDR2 SMNVEV (reference sequence). J was trimmed by 0 bases and V by 6 bases; bases with no gene match: 8. This CDR3 contains 16 residues. The CDR3 loop reads CASSHDRANSNQPQHF. As DNA, the CDR3 is TGTGCCAGCAGCCATGACAGGGCCAATAGCAATCAGCCCCAGCATTTT.

This chain links TRBV7-2 with TRBJ2-5, with 10 bases aligning to TRBD1. The CDR3 is 16 residues long. The V and J ends lost 5 bases and 5 bases, in that order; junction bases with no gene match: 11. CDR1 and CDR2 from the germline V gene are SGHTA and FQGNSA. The CDR3 protein is CASSPQRDRGLETQYF. The CDR3 nucleotides are TGTGCCAGCAGCCCCCAAAGGGACAGGGGCTTGGAGACCCAGTACTTC.

This chain links TRBV19 with TRBJ1-2, with a tentative D call TRBD1 (6 bases). Looked up from germline, CDR1 is LNHDA and CDR2 is SQIVND (reference sequence). V dropped 1 base and J dropped 6 bases, with 12 bases sitting between them. The CDR3 runs to 14 residues. CDR3 bases: TGTGCCAGTAGTATAGGAGGACAGAGTCATGGCTACACCTTC. It specifies CASSIGGQSHGYTF.

The J gene is TRBJ2-5, the V gene TRBV6-1, with D possibly TRBD1 on 5 matching bases. Between the trimmed V and J ends, which lost 4 bases and 5 bases, there was a span of 17 bases. The CDR3 has 15 residues. The germline CDR1 and CDR2 sequences are MNHNS and SASEGT. CDR3 residues: CASSANVMGQETQYF. CDR3 coding DNA: TGTGCCAGCAGTGCGAACGTCATGGGGCAGGAGACCCAGTACTTC.

This chain uses TRBV13 with TRBJ1-6; TRBD1 might be the D (6 bases). This CDR3 region has 15 residues. V gave up 5 bases and J gave up 7 bases, with 15 bases separating them. Per germline, CDR1 PRHDT and CDR2 FYEKMQ (reference sequence). The CDR3 DNA reads TGTGCCAGCAGCCTGAGATGGCAGGGGAATTCACCCCTCCACTTT. Residues: CASSLRWQGNSPLHF. The full variable domain, rest sourced from reference TRBV13 and TRBJ1-6, is AAGVIQSPRHLIKEKRETATLKCYPIPRHDTVYWYQQGPGQDPQFLISFYEKMQSDKGSIPDRFSAQQFSDYHSELNMSSLELGDSALYFCASSLRWQGNSPLHFGNGTRLTVT.

The chain has TRBV29-1 and TRBJ2-1; D perhaps matches TRBD2 (7 bases). Germline lookup yields CDR1 SQVTM and CDR2 ANQGSEA. This CDR3 region has 13 residues. The CDR3 here is CTAGRAGVGEQFF. CDR3 in DNA: TGCACCGCGGGGAGGGCAGGGGTGGGTGAGCAGTTCTTC.

This clone was detected once. The chain recombines TRBV19 with TRBJ2-7; D is uncertain. CDR3 length: 15 amino acids. V was shortened by 3 bases and J by 4 bases, with 16 bases between the two germline ends. The V gene's germline CDR1 is LNHDA and CDR2 SQIVND (reference sequence). CDR3 sequence: CASSMAPDPGYEQYF. CDR3 bases: TGTGCCAGTAGTATGGCCCCGGACCCCGGGTACGAGCAGTACTTC.

The J gene is TRBJ1-4, the V gene TRBV2; perhaps TRBD1 as D (5 bases). In germline, CDR1 is SNHLY, CDR2 FYNNEI. The germline V and J ends were trimmed by 6 bases and 0 bases, with 14 bases remaining between them. The length of the CDR3 is 16 residues. CDR3 nucleotide sequence: TGTGCCAGCAGGGCGACAGCTCTTGCAACTAATGAAAAACTGTTTTTT. It specifies CASRATALATNEKLFF.

The V and J genes are TRBV6-5 and TRBJ1-2; TRBD1 matches at 7 bases. Per the germline V gene, CDR1 is MNHEY and CDR2 is SVGAGI. The CDR3 extends over 15 amino acids. Unmatched junction bases numbered 12, after V lost 6 bases and J lost 5 bases. The CDR3 DNA is TGTGCCAGCAGCAGGACAGGAATCATAGAGTATGGCTACACCTTC. Translation: CASSRTGIIEYGYTF.

The rearrangement uses TRBV7-9 and TRBJ1-1; D call uncertain. Deletions cut 5 bases from V and 5 bases from J, with 15 bases between. There are 14 residues in the CDR3. Germline loops: CDR1 SEHNR, CDR2 FQNEAQ (reference sequence). DNA of the CDR3: TGTGCCAGCAGCCCCGCAGAACTGAGGACTGAAGCTTTCTTT. It translates to CASSPAELRTEAFF.